The clone carrying this T cell receptor beta chain has at least ten counts. Its antigen is unidentified. This record comes from a study of metastatic and nonmetastatic thyroid tumors. Across the study: Repertoires of blood and of tissue (tumor or nodule) from malignant and benign thyroid patients were compared.

How the authors handled the data: Clinicopathological groups supplied CDR3 differences that were used to build a distant-metastasis classifier for papillary thyroid cancer. TCRdb re-clonotyped the PCR reads through MiXCR. These V and J calls rely on TCRdb rather than the paper's analysis. This table has tens of thousands of clones, 20% to 25% appearing once. Every patient was untreated before thyroid surgery. Broader study findings: Reported TCR beta diversity, measured in blood and tumor, was significantly higher for malignant thyroid tumors than for benign nodules.

The sequenced sample was blood. This receptor was obtained from a female donor with papillary thyroid cancer or a benign thyroid nodule (not recorded which). Some clones in this sample may be carry-over from other donors' samples.

The CDR3 DNA is TGTGCCAGCAGCCGTTTCGCCGGGGAGCTGTTTTTT. This gives the protein CASSRFAGELFF. V and J are TRBV13 and TRBJ2-2; D gene uncertain. CDR3 length equals 12 residues. Trimming shortened V by 5 bases and J by 6 bases, and 7 bases separated the two germline ends. The germline V gene has CDR1 PRHDT and CDR2 FYEKMQ (reference sequence).